The 29 T cell receptor beta chains listed next were all sequenced from one sample in a study of blood T cell repertoires in COVID-19. Profiled with immunoSEQ multiplex PCR; TCRdb holds only in-frame clones, not every one. Altogether roughly 40,000 clones are present, roughly 90% being singletons, with the ten largest covering over 2%. Material for sequencing was peripheral blood. The receptors here all came from a human donor in a cohort sampled during active COVID-19.

Comments on this clone: The missing conserved phenylalanine or tryptophan at the end of this CDR3 makes a read error likely. V gene TRBV10-3 combines with J gene TRBJ1-1; D is unclear. The CDR3 consists of 13 residues. Looked up from germline, CDR1 is ENHRY and CDR2 is SYGVKD. The V gene lost 4 bases and the J gene lost 3 bases, with 9 bases spanning the gap. CDR3 in DNA: TGTGCCATCAGTGGTACGGTGGACACTGAAGCTTTCCTT. Residues: CAISGTVDTEAFL.

The chain carries TRBV11-3 and TRBJ2-2, with TRBD1 identical over 9 bases. The CDR3 is 17 residues long. CDR1 SGHNT and CDR2 YENEEA come from the germline V gene. Trimming removed 5 bases from V and 4 bases from J; junction bases left unmatched: 11. CDR3 sequence (DNA): TGTGCCAGCAGCGGCATATCGGGACAGGGAGGCACCGGGGAGCTGTTTTTT. This gives the protein CASSGISGQGGTGELFF.

This chain joins TRBV3-1 (or the pseudogene TRBV3-2) and TRBJ2-3, with 14 bases lining up with TRBD2. V lost 0 bases and J lost 10; bases outside the gene matches: 3. Germline CDR1 and CDR2: LGHDT and YNNKEL (reference sequence). CDR3 length: 15 amino acids. The CDR3 DNA reads as TGTGCCAGCAGCCAAGAGACTAGCGGGGGGGCGGCGCAGTATTTT. It encodes CASSQETSGGAAQYF.

The chain uses TRBV19 and TRBJ1-5; possibly TRBD1 for D (5 bases). V lost 5 bases, J lost 9 bases, and 14 bases lay in between. Germline lookup yields CDR1 LNHDA and CDR2 SQIVND (reference sequence). CDR3 length: 13 amino acids. CDR3 sequence reads: CASSAIGERPQHF. DNA for the CDR3: TGTGCCAGTAGTGCAATAGGGGAACGGCCCCAGCATTTT.

The V call is TRBV12-3 or TRBV12-4, the J call TRBJ1-1; 9 nucleotides agree with TRBD1. This CDR3 region has 13 residues. Trimming took 7 bases from V and 5 from J; bases not matched to a gene: 5. CDR3 in DNA: TGTGCCAGCAACCTAGGACAGGGGACTGAAGCTTTCTTT. It codes for CASNLGQGTEAFF.

The table lists this clone with a few counts. The gene calls are TRBV20-1 and TRBJ1-1; tentatively, D is TRBD1 (5 bases). V dropped 3 bases and J dropped 1 base, with 24 bases sitting between them. There are 18 residues in the CDR3. CDR1 and CDR2 (germline): DFQATT, SNEGSKA (reference sequence). The CDR3 here is CSASRLIPGRGGNTEAFF. The CDR3 nucleotides read TGCAGTGCTAGTCGGTTAATCCCGGGGCGGGGTGGGAACACTGAAGCTTTCTTT.

The chain employs TRBV5-6 and TRBJ1-1; D is ambiguous. V lost 3 bases to trimming and J lost 6 bases, with 9 bases between them. Germline-derived CDR1 and CDR2 are SGHDT and YYEEEE. The CDR3 has 12 amino acids. CDR3: CASSSGFAEAFF. The CDR3 bases are TGTGCCAGCAGCTCGGGTTTCGCTGAAGCTTTCTTT.

The CDR3 loop is CASSVSGSTDTQYF. The CDR3 DNA follows: TGTGCCAGCAGCGTGAGCGGGAGCACAGATACGCAGTATTTT. V is TRBV9 and J is TRBJ2-3; D perhaps matches TRBD2 (6 bases). This CDR3 has 14 residues. The germline CDR1 and CDR2 sequences are SGDLS and YYNGEE. The V and J ends lost 2 bases and 0 bases respectively, with 7 bases between them.

This chain links TRBV5-6 with TRBJ2-6; D might be TRBD2 (5 bases). The CDR3 covers 16 residues. V lost 2 bases, J lost 1 base, and 10 bases lay in between. The germline CDR1 and CDR2 sequences are SGHDT and YYEEEE. CDR3 sequence (DNA): TGTGCCAGCAGCTTTGAGGGTGGATCTGGGGCCAACGTCCTGACTTTC. Encoded protein: CASSFEGGSGANVLTF.

The J gene is TRBJ2-3, the V gene TRBV6-4; TRBD2 matches 8 bases. The CDR3 spans 21 residues. V was pared by 2 bases and J by 3 bases, with 22 bases of the junction left unmatched. Germline V CDR1 and CDR2: MRHNA, SNTAGT. The CDR3, as DNA: TGTGCCAGCAGTGACCAGTCCCCGGGGGGGAGAGTTGCGTGTGGTACAGATACGCAGTATTTT. This gives the protein CASSDQSPGGRVACGTDTQYF.

Relative to its sample, this clone is medium-sized. The chain recombines TRBV2 with TRBJ1-5; TRBD1 matches at 12 bases. V shed 5 bases, J shed 6 bases, and the junction held 5 bases outside the gene matches. Germline CDR1 is SNHLY and CDR2 is FYNNEI. The CDR3 is made up of 15 amino acids. The CDR3 here is CASSSGQGAGQPQHF. The CDR3 region has the DNA TGTGCCAGCAGTTCGGGACAGGGGGCCGGTCAGCCCCAGCATTTT.

V gene TRBV7-3 combines with J gene TRBJ1-1; tentative D call: TRBD1 (5 bases). The CDR3 is 14 residues long. The germline V and J ends were trimmed by 2 bases and 11 bases, with 18 bases remaining between them. Looked up from germline, CDR1 is SGHTA and CDR2 is FQGTGA. This chain's CDR3 is CASSLQAGPAAAFF. The CDR3, as DNA: TGTGCCAGCAGCTTACAAGCAGGGCCTGCGGCGGCTTTCTTT.

This rearrangement joins TRBV19 to TRBJ2-7; 7 nucleotides line up with TRBD1. Germline V CDR1 and CDR2: LNHDA, SQIVND (reference sequence). V shed 4 bases and J 0 bases; nucleotides not matched to a gene: 3. This CDR3 region has 14 residues. The CDR3 loop reads CASSTGTASYEQYF. The CDR3, as DNA: TGTGCCAGTAGTACCGGGACAGCCTCCTACGAGCAGTACTTC.

J is TRBJ2-3 and V is TRBV5-1, with D perhaps TRBD1 (5 bases). Trimming pared 0 bases from V and 4 bases from J, leaving 9 bases between. Germline CDR1 reads SGHRS; CDR2 reads YFSETQ. This CDR3 has 14 residues. CDR3 nucleotides: TGCGCCAGCAGCTTGGGGCAGGGCGCAGATACGCAGTATTTT. Translating gives CASSLGQGADTQYF. Full variable domain (missing parts from reference TRBV5-1 and TRBJ2-3): KAGVTQTPRYLIKTRGQQVTLSCSPISGHRSVSWYQQTPGQGLQFLFEYFSETQRNKGNFPGRFSGRQFSNSRSEMNVSTLELGDSALYLCASSLGQGADTQYFGPGTRLTVL.

The chain links TRBV5-1 to TRBJ2-1; TRBD1 matches 9 bases. V gave up 2 bases and J gave up 1 base; unmatched junction bases: 7. Germline V gene sequence: CDR1 SGHRS, CDR2 YFSETQ. This CDR3 spans 17 amino acids. The CDR3 spells CASSFGGQGLSYNEQFF. Written as DNA, the CDR3 is TGCGCCAGCAGCTTTGGGGGACAGGGCCTTTCCTACAATGAGCAGTTCTTC.

The chain uses TRBV20-1 and TRBJ2-5; weak D call: TRBD2 (7 bases). From germline, CDR1 is DFQATT and CDR2 SNEGSKA (reference sequence). V lost 3 bases, J lost 2 bases, and 16 bases lay in between. This CDR3 has 15 amino acids. The CDR3 spells CSASQGGGSQETQYF. The CDR3 DNA is TGCAGTGCTAGTCAAGGGGGGGGGTCACAAGAGACCCAGTACTTC.

CDR3 sequence (DNA): TGTGCCAGCAGCCAAGCCTCTAGCGAGCAGTACTTC. Encoded protein: CASSQASSEQYF. The rearrangement joins TRBV3-1 (or the pseudogene TRBV3-2) to TRBJ2-7, with D uncertain. The germline gives CDR1 LGHDT, CDR2 YNNKEL (reference sequence). This CDR3 has 12 amino acids. The V and J ends lost 1 base and 6 bases respectively, with 7 bases between them.

The J gene is TRBJ2-7, the V gene TRBV15; 8 bases fit TRBD1. Germline assignment: CDR1 LNHNV and CDR2 YYDKDF (reference sequence). The length of the CDR3 is 14 residues. With V trimmed by 0 bases and J by 3 bases, 1 base remained unmatched. The CDR3 here is CATSRDDRGYEQYF. The DNA for the CDR3 is TGTGCCACCAGCAGAGATGACAGGGGCTACGAGCAGTACTTC.

The chain is built from TRBV6-1 and TRBJ1-5; TRBD1 matches 8 bases. Germline V gives CDR1 MNHNS, CDR2 SASEGT. CDR3 length: 14 amino acids. Unmatched junction bases numbered 4, after V lost 3 bases and J lost 6 bases. CDR3 bases: TGTGCCAGCAGTGAGACAGGGACAGGTCAGCCCCAGCATTTT. This translates into CASSETGTGQPQHF.

The V gene is TRBV4-1, the J gene TRBJ2-3; 9 positions match TRBD2. Trimming removed 2 bases from V and 5 bases from J; junction bases left unmatched: 8. Germline V gene sequence: CDR1 MGHRA, CDR2 YSYEKL. The CDR3 extends over 16 amino acids. The CDR3 reads CASSQPPAGGLDTQYF. The CDR3 DNA is TGCGCCAGCAGCCAACCCCCGGCGGGGGGGCTAGATACGCAGTATTTT.

The CDR3 DNA reads TGTGCCAGCAGCTTGGAATCCGGAGTCGGTAACATGAATGAGCAGTTCTTC. Translation gives CASSLESGVGNMNEQFF. The chain employs TRBV5-8 and TRBJ2-1; D gene ambiguous. Per the germline V gene, CDR1 is SGHTS and CDR2 is YDEGEE. Deletions cut 0 bases from V and 7 bases from J, with 20 bases between. The CDR3 runs 17 residues.

The chain recombines TRBV11-2 with TRBJ2-1; no firm D call. The V end lost 1 base, the J end lost 7 bases, and 5 bases lay between the germline ends. The germline CDR1 and CDR2 sequences are SGHAT and FQNNGV. CDR3 length equals 12 residues. CDR3 in DNA: TGTGCCAGCAGCTTAGCTAGTAATGAGCAGTTCTTC. This encodes CASSLASNEQFF.

This clone was counted a single time. V usage is TRBV5-6 and J usage is TRBJ2-3; the match to TRBD2 covers 7 bases. V shed 2 bases and J 6 bases; nucleotides not matched to a gene: 3. The germline CDR1 and CDR2 sequences are SGHDT and YYEEEE. The CDR3 is 13 amino acids. CDR3 protein: CASSFARGDTQYF. In nucleotides, the CDR3 is TGTGCCAGCAGCTTTGCGCGGGGGGATACGCAGTATTTT.

The chain joins TRBV6-1 to TRBJ1-2; TRBD1 agrees at 7 bases. The CDR3 extends over 14 amino acids. The V gene's germline CDR1 is MNHNS and CDR2 SASEGT. The V gene end was trimmed by 3 bases and the J gene end by 4 bases; junction bases not matched to a gene: 5. CDR3 nucleotides: TGTGCCAGCAGTGATCAGGGGGGACGCTATGGCTACACCTTC. Amino acids: CASSDQGGRYGYTF.

The rearrangement links TRBV6-1 to TRBJ2-1; D is possibly TRBD2 (6 bases). This CDR3 has 15 residues. CDR1 is MNHNS, CDR2 SASEGT, per germline. Deletions cut 1 base from V and 2 bases from J, with 9 bases between. In DNA, the CDR3 is TGTGCCAGCAGTGAAGAACGCGGGACCTACAATGAGCAGTTCTTC. As protein: CASSEERGTYNEQFF.

This clone was recorded a few times. The DNA of the CDR3 is TGTGCCAGCAGCGGGGCCCAGGGGCAGCCCCAGCATTTT. Amino acids: CASSGAQGQPQHF. This chain joins TRBV12-3 or TRBV12-4 and TRBJ1-5, with D possibly TRBD1 on 6 matching bases. This CDR3 region has 13 residues. The V end was cut by 6 bases, the J end by 7 bases, with 13 bases between.

J is TRBJ2-2 and V is TRBV3-1 (or the pseudogene TRBV3-2), with D perhaps matching TRBD1 (7 bases). Germline CDR1 LGHDT, CDR2 YNNKEL (reference sequence). The CDR3 totals 15 residues. V lost 4 bases to trimming and J lost 7 bases, with 16 bases between them. CDR3 sequence reads: CASSRGTATIGELFF. As DNA, the CDR3 is TGTGCCAGCAGCCGCGGGACAGCCACCATCGGGGAGCTGTTTTTT.

The CDR3 DNA is TGTGCCAGCAGTCAAAGTCGGGCAGATACGCAGTATTTT. This encodes CASSQSRADTQYF. J is TRBJ2-3 and V is TRBV3-1 (or the pseudogene TRBV3-2); D is unresolved. V gave up 6 bases and J gave up 4 bases, with 11 bases separating them. Germline V gives CDR1 LGHDT, CDR2 YNNKEL (reference sequence). There are 13 residues in the CDR3.

The chain employs TRBV24-1 and TRBJ2-1, with TRBD1 matching 8 bases. Trimming removed 8 bases from V and 5 bases from J; junction bases left unmatched: 7. Germline loops: CDR1 KGHDR, CDR2 SFDVKD. The CDR3 is made up of 14 amino acids. The DNA of the CDR3 is TGTGCCACCAAAAGGACAGGGACAAACAATGAGCAGTTCTTC. This sequence encodes CATKRTGTNNEQFF.